These 13 T cell receptor beta chains share one sample of origin, sequenced in a study of PD-1 blockade in mismatch repair-deficient tumors. Clones were sequenced by immunoSEQ multiplex PCR, and TCRdb holds only the in-frame ones, with some missing. The table has tens of thousands of clones, 70% to 80% seen once; the top ten hold roughly 6%. The sample in question was peripheral blood, obtained 2 weeks after starting pembrolizumab. The receptors were sampled from an adult with mismatch repair-deficient cancer.

This chain joins TRBV12-5 and TRBJ1-2; 9 bases match TRBD1. V was pared by 1 base and J by 4 bases, with 13 bases of the junction left unmatched. Germline lookup yields CDR1 LGHNT and CDR2 FRNRAP. This CDR3 has 18 residues. The CDR3 protein is CASGLGLGQGRPPYGYTF. The CDR3 nucleotides are TGTGCTAGTGGTTTGGGATTGGGACAGGGACGGCCCCCCTATGGCTACACCTTC.

The chain combines TRBV27 with TRBJ1-5; 7 positions agree with TRBD1. Germline-derived CDR1 and CDR2 are MNHEY and SMNVEV (reference sequence). The CDR3 length is 17 residues. V dropped 0 bases and J dropped 4; count of bases not matched to a gene: 9. The chain's CDR3 is CASSLSWQGGRNQPQHF. DNA for the CDR3: TGTGCCAGCAGTTTATCGTGGCAGGGGGGGAGGAATCAGCCCCAGCATTTT.

The count of this clone is one. The CDR3 here is CASGLGPRGPTEAFF. In DNA form, the CDR3 reads TGTGCTAGTGGTTTGGGTCCCCGGGGGCCAACTGAAGCTTTCTTT. V and J are TRBV12-5 and TRBJ1-1, with D possibly being TRBD1 (6 bases). This CDR3 is 15 amino acids long. V lost 1 base, J lost 5 bases, and 14 bases lay in between. Germline V gene sequence: CDR1 LGHNT, CDR2 FRNRAP. The full variable domain, in which reference TRBV12-5 and TRBJ1-1 provide the parts outside the CDR3, is DARVTQTPRHKVTEMGQEVTMRCQPILGHNTVFWYRQTMMQGLELLAYFRNRAPLDDSGMPKDRFSAEMPDATLATLKIQPSEPRDSAVYFCASGLGPRGPTEAFFGQGTRLTVV.

V is TRBV15 and J is TRBJ1-1, with TRBD1 matching over 10 bases. From germline, CDR1 is LNHNV and CDR2 YYDKDF (reference sequence). V dropped 0 bases and J dropped 2; count of bases not matched to a gene: 3. This CDR3 comprises 16 residues. The CDR3 here is CATSRDRDRGNTEAFF. The CDR3 DNA reads TGTGCCACCAGCAGAGATAGGGACAGGGGTAACACTGAAGCTTTCTTT.

J is TRBJ2-5 and V is TRBV9; 9 nucleotides agree with TRBD2. Germline V gene sequence: CDR1 SGDLS, CDR2 YYNGEE. CDR3 length: 15 amino acids. J gave up 1 base and V 4 bases, and 5 bases lay outside the gene matches. The CDR3 DNA follows: TGTGCCAGCAGCCATGGGACTAGCCGCCAAGAGACCCAGTACTTC. This gives the protein CASSHGTSRQETQYF.

This rearrangement joins TRBV19 to TRBJ2-7, with TRBD2 identical over 9 bases. From germline, CDR1 is LNHDA and CDR2 SQIVND (reference sequence). The CDR3 contains 14 residues. The J segment lost 2 bases and the V segment lost 5 bases, leaving 4 bases of the junction unmatched. CDR3 amino acids: CASSALAGTYEQYF. The CDR3 region has the DNA TGTGCCAGTAGTGCCCTAGCGGGGACCTACGAGCAGTACTTC. The complete variable domain, with remaining parts taken from reference TRBV19 and TRBJ2-7, reads DGGITQSPKYLFRKEGQNVTLSCEQNLNHDAMYWYRQDPGQGLRLIYYSQIVNDFQKGDIAEGYSVSREKKESFPLTVTSAQKNPTAFYLCASSALAGTYEQYFGPGTRLTVT.

CDR3 nucleotides: TGCGCCAGCAGCTTGTCGGGAGAGCCCTACGAGCAGTACTTC. It codes for CASSLSGEPYEQYF. The J gene is TRBJ2-7, the V gene TRBV5-1; possible D gene TRBD2, 6 bases. Germline V lookup: CDR1 SGHRS, CDR2 YFSETQ. V lost 1 base and J lost 2, with 10 bases in between. This CDR3 region has 14 residues.

The chain carries TRBV4-1 and TRBJ2-1; TRBD2 might be the D (5 bases). CDR1 and CDR2 from the germline V gene are MGHRA and YSYEKL. Deletions cut 0 bases from V and 0 bases from J, with 12 bases between. The CDR3 sequence is 17 residues long. The CDR3 DNA reads as TGCGCCAGCAGCCAAGATCGGACTGGTAGCTCCTACAATGAGCAGTTCTTC. Translating gives CASSQDRTGSSYNEQFF.

The V call is TRBV21-1, the J call TRBJ2-1. TRBV21-1 is a documented pseudogene. CDR3 size: 14 residues. The CDR3 spells CASSKAGPYNEQFF. CDR3 DNA sequence: TGTGCCAGCAGCAAAGCGGGACCTTACAATGAGCAGTTCTTC.

The rearrangement joins TRBV6-1 to TRBJ2-3; TRBD1 aligns across 8 bases. Germline V CDR1 and CDR2: MNHNS, SASEGT. This CDR3 spans 14 amino acids. V lost 2 bases to trimming and J lost 4 bases; unmatched junction nucleotides: 2. CDR3 sequence: CASSEQGASDTQYF. The CDR3 DNA reads as TGTGCCAGCAGTGAACAGGGGGCATCAGATACGCAGTATTTT.

This chain connects TRBV5-1 to TRBJ1-1; D gene uncertain. V dropped 2 bases and J dropped 6 bases, with 11 bases sitting between them. The V gene's germline CDR1 is SGHRS and CDR2 YFSETQ. The CDR3 has 13 amino acids. The CDR3 DNA is TGCGCCAGCAGCTTCTCCTATTTGGCTGAAGCTTTCTTT. It yields the protein CASSFSYLAEAFF.

The chain couples TRBV7-6 to TRBJ2-3; D gene uncertain. This CDR3 has 16 residues. The V gene's germline CDR1 is SGHVS and CDR2 FNYEAQ. V was clipped by 3 bases and J by 2 bases, with 15 bases between them. The CDR3 region is CASSFIGGSPTDTQYF. The CDR3 DNA is TGTGCCAGCAGCTTCATTGGCGGTAGCCCCACAGATACGCAGTATTTT. The full variable domain, with the rest looked up from reference TRBV7-6 and TRBJ2-3, is GAGVSQSPRYKVTKRGQDVALRCDPISGHVSLYWYRQALGQGPEFLTYFNYEAQQDKSGLPNDRFSAERPEGSISTLTIQRTEQRDSAMYRCASSFIGGSPTDTQYFGPGTRLTVL.

This clone was seen a handful of times. The DNA for the CDR3 is TGTGCCAGCAGACTAGCGGGAAACAATGAGCAGTTCTTC. It yields the protein CASRLAGNNEQFF. V and J are TRBV6-5 and TRBJ2-1, with 10 bases aligning to TRBD2. With V trimmed by 6 bases and J by 5 bases, 1 base remained unmatched. The CDR3 covers 13 residues. CDR1 and CDR2 (germline): MNHEY, SVGAGI.